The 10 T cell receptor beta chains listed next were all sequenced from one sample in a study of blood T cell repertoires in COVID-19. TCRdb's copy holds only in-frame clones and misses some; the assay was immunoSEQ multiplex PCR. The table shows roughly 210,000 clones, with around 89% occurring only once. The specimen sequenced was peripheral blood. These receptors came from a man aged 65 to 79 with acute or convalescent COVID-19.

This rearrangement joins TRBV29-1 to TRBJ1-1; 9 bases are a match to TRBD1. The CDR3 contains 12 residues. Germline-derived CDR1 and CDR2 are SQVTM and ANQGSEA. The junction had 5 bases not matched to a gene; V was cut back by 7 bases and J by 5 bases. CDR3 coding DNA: TGCAGCGACTTACAGGGGGCTACTGAAGCTTTCTTT. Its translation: CSDLQGATEAFF.

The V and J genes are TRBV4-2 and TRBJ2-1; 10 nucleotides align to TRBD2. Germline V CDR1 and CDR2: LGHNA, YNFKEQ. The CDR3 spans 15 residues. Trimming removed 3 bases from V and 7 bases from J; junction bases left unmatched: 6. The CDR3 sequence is CASSQGPGLANEQFF. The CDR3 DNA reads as TGTGCCAGCAGCCAGGGACCGGGACTAGCGAATGAGCAGTTCTTC.

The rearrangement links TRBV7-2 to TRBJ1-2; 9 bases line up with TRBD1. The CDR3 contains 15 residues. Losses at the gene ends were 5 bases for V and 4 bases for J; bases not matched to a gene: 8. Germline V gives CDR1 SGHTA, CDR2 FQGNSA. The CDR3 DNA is TGTGCCAGCAGCCTTAGACAGGGGGGTTTCTATGGCTACACCTTC. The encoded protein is CASSLRQGGFYGYTF. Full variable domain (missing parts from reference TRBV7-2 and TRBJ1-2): GAGVSQSPSNKVTEKGKDVELRCDPISGHTALYWYRQSLGQGLEFLIYFQGNSAPDKSGLPSDRFSAERTGGSVSTLTIQRTQQEDSAVYLCASSLRQGGFYGYTFGSGTRLTVV.

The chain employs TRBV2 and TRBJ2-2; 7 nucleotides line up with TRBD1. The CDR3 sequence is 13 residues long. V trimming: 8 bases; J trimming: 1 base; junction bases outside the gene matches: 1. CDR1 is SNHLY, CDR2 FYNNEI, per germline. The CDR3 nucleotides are TGTGCCAGCGGGACAGTGAACACCGGGGAGCTGTTTTTT. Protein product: CASGTVNTGELFF.

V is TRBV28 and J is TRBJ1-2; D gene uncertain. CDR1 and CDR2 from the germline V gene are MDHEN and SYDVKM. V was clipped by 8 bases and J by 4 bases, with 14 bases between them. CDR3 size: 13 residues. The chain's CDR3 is CASVRVGIYGYTF. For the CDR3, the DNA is TGTGCCAGCGTCCGGGTCGGTATCTATGGCTACACCTTC.

The CDR3 nucleotides read TGTGCCAGCAACCCGGGAGGGCCCGGCAATGAGCAGTTCTTC. This encodes CASNPGGPGNEQFF. J is TRBJ2-1 and V is TRBV7-2, with 8 nucleotides matching TRBD2. Germline V gene data show CDR1 as SGHTA and CDR2 as FQGNSA. Trimming cost V 7 bases and J 6 bases; bases outside gene matches: 8. CDR3 length: 14 residues.

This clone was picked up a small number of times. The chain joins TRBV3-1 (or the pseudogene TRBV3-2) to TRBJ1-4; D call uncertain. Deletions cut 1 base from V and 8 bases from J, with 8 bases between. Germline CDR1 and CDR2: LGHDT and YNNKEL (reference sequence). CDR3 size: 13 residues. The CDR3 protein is CASSQVRGEKLFF. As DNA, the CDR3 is TGTGCCAGCAGCCAAGTAAGAGGAGAAAAACTGTTTTTT.

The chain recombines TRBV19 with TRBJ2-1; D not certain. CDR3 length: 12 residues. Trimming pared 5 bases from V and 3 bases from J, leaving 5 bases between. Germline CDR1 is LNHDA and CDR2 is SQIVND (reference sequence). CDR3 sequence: CASSADYNEQFF. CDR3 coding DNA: TGTGCCAGTAGTGCAGACTACAATGAGCAGTTCTTC.

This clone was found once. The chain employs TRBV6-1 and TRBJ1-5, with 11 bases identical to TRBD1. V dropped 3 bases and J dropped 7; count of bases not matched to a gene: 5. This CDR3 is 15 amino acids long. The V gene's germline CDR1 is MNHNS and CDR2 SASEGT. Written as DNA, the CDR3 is TGTGCCAGCAGTGACCGGGACAGGGGGTCGCAGCCCCAGCATTTT. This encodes CASSDRDRGSQPQHF.

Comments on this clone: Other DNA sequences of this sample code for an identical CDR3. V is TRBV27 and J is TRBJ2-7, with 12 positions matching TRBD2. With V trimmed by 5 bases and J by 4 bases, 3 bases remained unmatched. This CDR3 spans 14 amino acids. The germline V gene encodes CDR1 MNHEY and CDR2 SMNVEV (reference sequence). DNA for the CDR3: TGTGCCAGCAGTCTAGCGGGAGGGCCATACGAGCAGTACTTC. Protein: CASSLAGGPYEQYF.